This TCR beta chain was retrieved from a study of shared clonotypes between healthy human individuals. There are 14 residues in the CDR3. J was trimmed by 9 bases and V by 6 bases; bases with no gene match: 12. Germline values: CDR1 MDHEN, CDR2 SYDVKM. TCRdb's table, derived via immunoSEQ multiplex PCR, lists solely in-frame clones and lacks some. The data hold about 2.3 million clones, with about 90% observed a single time. Both subsets, CD45RA+ naive and CD45RA-negative memory, were split from the CD4+ cells. This receptor was taken from a young man in good health. Some clones in this sample may be carry-over from other donors' samples. This rearrangement joins TRBV28 to TRBJ2-5; 8 nucleotides agree with TRBD2. The sequenced sample was naive CD4+ T cells from PBMCs. The subset is: CD45RA+ positively selected. CDR3 in amino acids: CASSNVRGGAAQYF. Here the CDR3 DNA reads TGTGCCAGCAGCAACGTACGGGGGGGAGCGGCCCAGTACTTC.